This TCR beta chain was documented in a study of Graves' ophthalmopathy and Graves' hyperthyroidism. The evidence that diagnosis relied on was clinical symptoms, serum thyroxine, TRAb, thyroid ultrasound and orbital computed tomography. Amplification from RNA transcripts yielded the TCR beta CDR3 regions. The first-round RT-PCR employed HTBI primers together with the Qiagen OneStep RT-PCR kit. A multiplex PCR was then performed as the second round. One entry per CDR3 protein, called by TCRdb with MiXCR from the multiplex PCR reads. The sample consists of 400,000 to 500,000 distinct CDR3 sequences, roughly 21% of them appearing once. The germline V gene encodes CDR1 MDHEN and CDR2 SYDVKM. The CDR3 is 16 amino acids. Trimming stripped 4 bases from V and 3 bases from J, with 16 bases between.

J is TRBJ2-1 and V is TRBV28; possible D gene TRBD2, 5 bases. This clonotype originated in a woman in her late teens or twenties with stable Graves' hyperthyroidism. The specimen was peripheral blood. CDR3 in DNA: TGTGCCAGCAGTTCCCCCGTAGGCGGGCACTACAATGAGCAGTTCTTC. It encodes CASSSPVGGHYNEQFF.